Given below is one TCR delta chain in context. Its antigen is not known. TCRdb records a much larger clone's protein for this DNA, with a difference at residue 4 that likely arises from a read error; the protein given is the translation of the DNA. The source of the sample is a study of γδ T cells in repeated Plasmodium falciparum infection. On the study more broadly: Donors were malaria-exposed Malian children or age- and gender-matched Australian children. Each infection was followed by sampling at 21 days, plus baseline and some pre-infection draws. Points from the study as a whole: Compared with Australian children, Malian Vdelta2-negative repertoires seemed more clonal, less diverse, less shared.

Gammadelta T cells were flow-sorted from PBMC into Vgamma9/Vdelta2+ and Vdelta2-negative populations for bulk analysis. Both TRG and TRD chains were sequenced from each sorted sample. TCRdb reran clone calling via CATT on the multiplex PCR reads. The sample records roughly 86,000 delta-chain clones, 1.4% to 1.5% being singletons. The germline CDR1 and CDR2 sequences are TSWWSYY and QGS. CDR3 length: 19 amino acids. The sample was gamma-delta T cells from blood. The chain joins TRDV1 to TRDJ1, with 7 nucleotides matching TRDD3. Here the J gene was assigned by germline matching of the DNA, as TCRdb has none. The source is a pool of human donors (malaria-infected and uninfected, not separated). The DNA of the CDR3 is TGTGCTCTTGAGGAAGGTCCCCGAACGACTGGGGCCCACACCGATAAACTCATCTTT. Translation: CALEEGPRTTGAHTDKLIF.